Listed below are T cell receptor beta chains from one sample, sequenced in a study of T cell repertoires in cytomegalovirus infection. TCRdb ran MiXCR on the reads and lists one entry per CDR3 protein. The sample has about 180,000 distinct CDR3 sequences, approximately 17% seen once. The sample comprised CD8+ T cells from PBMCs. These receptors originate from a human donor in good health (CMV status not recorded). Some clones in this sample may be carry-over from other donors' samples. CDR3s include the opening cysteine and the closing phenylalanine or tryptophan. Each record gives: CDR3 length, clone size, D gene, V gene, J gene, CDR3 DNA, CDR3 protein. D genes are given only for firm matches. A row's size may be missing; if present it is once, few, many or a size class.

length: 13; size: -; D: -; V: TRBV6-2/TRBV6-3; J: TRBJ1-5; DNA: TGTGCCAGCAGTCCCGGGGGGCCTCAGCCCCAGCATTTT; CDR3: CASSPGGPQPQHF
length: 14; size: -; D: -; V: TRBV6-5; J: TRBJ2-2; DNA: TGTGCCAGCAGTCTCGGGATCCAGGCCGGGGAGCTGTTTTTT; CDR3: CASSLGIQAGELFF
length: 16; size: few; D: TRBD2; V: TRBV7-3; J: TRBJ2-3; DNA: TGTGCCAGCAGCTTAAGGCGCGGGGGGAGGTTAGATACGCAGTATTTT; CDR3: CASSLRRGGRLDTQYF
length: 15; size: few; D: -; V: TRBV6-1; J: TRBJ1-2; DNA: TGTGCCAGCAGTGAAGAACAGGGAGGTTGGTATGGCTACACCTTC; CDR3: CASSEEQGGWYGYTF
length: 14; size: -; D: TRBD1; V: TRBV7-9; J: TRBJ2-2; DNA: TGTGCCAGCAGCTCGGGACAGTCGCGCGGGGAGCTGTTTTTT; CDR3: CASSSGQSRGELFF
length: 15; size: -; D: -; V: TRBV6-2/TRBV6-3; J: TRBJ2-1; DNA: TGTGCCAGCAGTCAGACTGGGGGATCGTACAATGAGCAGTTCTTC; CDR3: CASSQTGGSYNEQFF
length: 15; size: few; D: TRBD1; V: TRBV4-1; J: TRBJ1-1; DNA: TGCGCCAGCAACAAGTACACAGGGGAAGGGACTGAAGCTTTCTTT; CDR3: CASNKYTGEGTEAFF
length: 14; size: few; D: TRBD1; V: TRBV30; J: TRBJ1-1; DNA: TGTGCCTGGAGTATTGGGACAGGGGACACTGAAGCTTTCTTT; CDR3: CAWSIGTGDTEAFF
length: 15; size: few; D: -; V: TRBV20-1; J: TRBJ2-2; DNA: TGCAGTGCGAGGACAGACCTCTTGAACACCGGGGAGCTGTTTTTT; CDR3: CSARTDLLNTGELFF
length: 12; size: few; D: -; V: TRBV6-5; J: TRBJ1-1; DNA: TGTGCCAGCAGACCACGCGGCACTGAAGCTTTCTTT; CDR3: CASRPRGTEAFF
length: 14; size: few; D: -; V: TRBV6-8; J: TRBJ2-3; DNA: TGTGCCAGCACCCCTCTCGGAGCTTGGGATACGCAGTATTTT; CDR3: CASTPLGAWDTQYF
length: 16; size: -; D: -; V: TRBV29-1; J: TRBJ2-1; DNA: TGCAGCGTTCTGGACCGGGACGGCCTGTCCTACAATGAGCAGTTCTTC; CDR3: CSVLDRDGLSYNEQFF
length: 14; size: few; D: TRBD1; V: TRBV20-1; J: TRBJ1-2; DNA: TGCGGAGCCAGAACGGACAGGGTGCCTAATGGCTACACCTTC; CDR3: CGARTDRVPNGYTF
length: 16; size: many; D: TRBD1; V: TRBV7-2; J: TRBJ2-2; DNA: TGTGCCAGCAACCTCCTCGGACAGGGGTCCACCGGGGAGCTGTTTTTT; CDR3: CASNLLGQGSTGELFF
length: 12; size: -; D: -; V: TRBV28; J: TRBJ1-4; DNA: TGTGCCATCCAAGCCGCTAATGAAAAACTGTTTTTT; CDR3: CAIQAANEKLFF
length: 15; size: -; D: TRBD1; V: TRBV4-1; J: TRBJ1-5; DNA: TGCGCCAGCAGCTTCCCGGGACAGGGCAATCAGCCCCAGCATTTT; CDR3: CASSFPGQGNQPQHF
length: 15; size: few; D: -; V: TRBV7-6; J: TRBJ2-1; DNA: TGTGCCAGCAGCTTTGGGGGGGGCCAGTACAATGAGCAGTTCTTC; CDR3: CASSFGGGQYNEQFF
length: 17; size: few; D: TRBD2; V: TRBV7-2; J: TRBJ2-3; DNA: TGTGCTTCACACCGGGCACTAGCGGGGTACCCCACAGATACGCAGTATTTT; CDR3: CASHRALAGYPTDTQYF
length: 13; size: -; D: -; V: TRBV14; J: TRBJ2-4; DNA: TGTGCCAGCAGCCAAGAGACGTCGGGCATTCAGTACTTC; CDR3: CASSQETSGIQYF
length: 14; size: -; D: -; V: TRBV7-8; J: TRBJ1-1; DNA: TGTGCCAGCAGTCCAAGGGGGGGAGGCACTGAAGCTTTCTTT; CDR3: CASSPRGGGTEAFF
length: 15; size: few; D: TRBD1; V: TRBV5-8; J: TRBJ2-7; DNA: TGTGCCAGCAGCTTATTACCGACAGGGCACTACGAGCAGTACTTC; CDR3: CASSLLPTGHYEQYF
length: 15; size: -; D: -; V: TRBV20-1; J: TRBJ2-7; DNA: TGCAGTGCTGGAACCTTCTGGACTGGGTCGGGGGAGCAGTACTTC; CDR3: CSAGTFWTGSGEQYF
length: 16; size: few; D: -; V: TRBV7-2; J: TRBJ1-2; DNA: TGTGCCAGCAGCTTAGGGGTCGGGGTCGAACCCTATGGCTACACCTTC; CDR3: CASSLGVGVEPYGYTF
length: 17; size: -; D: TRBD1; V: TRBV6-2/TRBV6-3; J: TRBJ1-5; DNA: TGTGCCAGCATCCATGGGACAGGGGTCACGGGGGATCAGCCCCAGCATTTT; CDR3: CASIHGTGVTGDQPQHF
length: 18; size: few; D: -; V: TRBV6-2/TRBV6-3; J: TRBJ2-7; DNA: TGTGCCAGCAGTTACATAAGGTCAAGGCGGGTAAGCTCCTACGAGCAGTACTTC; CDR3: CASSYIRSRRVSSYEQYF
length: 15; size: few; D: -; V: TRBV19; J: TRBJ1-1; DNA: TGTGCCAGTAGTATAGATCCTCACCCGTCCCAATCGGCTTTCTTT; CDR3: CASSIDPHPSQSAFF
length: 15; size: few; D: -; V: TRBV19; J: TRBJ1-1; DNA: TGTGCCAGTAGTATGGATCTGGGGTTGAACACTGAAGCTTTCTTT; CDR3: CASSMDLGLNTEAFF
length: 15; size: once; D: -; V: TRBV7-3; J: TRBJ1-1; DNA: TGTGCCAGCAGTATTGGCGGGGGGCCGAACACTGAAGCTTTCTTT; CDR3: CASSIGGGPNTEAFF
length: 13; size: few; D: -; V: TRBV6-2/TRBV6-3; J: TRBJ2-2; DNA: TGTGCCAGCAGTCGCAGAGACACCGGGGAGCTGTTTTTT; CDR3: CASSRRDTGELFF
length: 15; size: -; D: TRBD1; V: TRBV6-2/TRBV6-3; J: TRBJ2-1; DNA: TGTGCCAGCAGTTACGACAGGGGTCCCTACAATGAGCAGTTCTTC; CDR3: CASSYDRGPYNEQFF
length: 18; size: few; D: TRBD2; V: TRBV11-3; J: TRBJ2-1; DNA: TGTGCCAGCAGCAAAAACCCCCCCCGGACTAGACATAACAATGAGCAGTTCTTC; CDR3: CASSKNPPRTRHNNEQFF
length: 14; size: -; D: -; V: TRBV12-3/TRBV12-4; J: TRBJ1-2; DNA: TGTGCCAGCAGGCCCAGGGTGTACCGCTATGGCTACACCTTC; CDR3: CASRPRVYRYGYTF
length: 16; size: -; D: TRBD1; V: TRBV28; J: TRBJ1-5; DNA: TGTGCCAGCAGTCCTAGACAGGGATTAATATCTCAGCCCCAGCATTTT; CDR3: CASSPRQGLISQPQHF
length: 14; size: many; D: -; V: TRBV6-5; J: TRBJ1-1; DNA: TGTGCCAGCAGTTACTCTGGGGAGAACACTGAAGCTTTCTTT; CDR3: CASSYSGENTEAFF
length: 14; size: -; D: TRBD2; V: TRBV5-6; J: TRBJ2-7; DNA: TGTGCCAGCAGCGCCGGACGGGGAGGGTTCGAGCAGTACTTC; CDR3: CASSAGRGGFEQYF
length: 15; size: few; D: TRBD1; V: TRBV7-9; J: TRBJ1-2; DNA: TGTGCCAGCAGCCCCCCCCAGGGGGCAATTGGTGGCTACACCTTC; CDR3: CASSPPQGAIGGYTF
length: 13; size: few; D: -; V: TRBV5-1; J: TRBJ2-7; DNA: TGCGCCAGCAGCGAGGGGGGGCGATACGAGCAGTACTTC; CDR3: CASSEGGRYEQYF
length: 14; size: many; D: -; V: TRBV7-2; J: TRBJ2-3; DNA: TGTGCCAGCAGCCATAATGCAGGGCTTAGTACGCAGTATTTT; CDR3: CASSHNAGLSTQYF
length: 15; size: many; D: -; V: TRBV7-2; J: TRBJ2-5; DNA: TGTGCCAGCAGCTTAAGTGACGAGTTCCAAGAGACCCAGTACTTC; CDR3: CASSLSDEFQETQYF
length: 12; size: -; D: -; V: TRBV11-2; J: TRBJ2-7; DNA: TGTGCCAGCAGCGGAAGGGACTACGAGCAGTACTTC; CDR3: CASSGRDYEQYF
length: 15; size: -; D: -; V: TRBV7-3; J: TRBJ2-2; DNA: TGTGCCAGCAGCTCTACACCCCTAGAAAGCGGGGAGCTGTTTTTT; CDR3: CASSSTPLESGELFF
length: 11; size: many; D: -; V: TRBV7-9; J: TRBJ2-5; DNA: TGTGCCAGCAGCTACCTAGAGACCCAGTACTTC; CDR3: CASSYLETQYF
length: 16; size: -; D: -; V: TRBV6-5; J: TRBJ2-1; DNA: TGTGCCAGCAGCCTGAACCCGGGGAGCTCCTACAATGAGCAGTTCTTC; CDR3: CASSLNPGSSYNEQFF
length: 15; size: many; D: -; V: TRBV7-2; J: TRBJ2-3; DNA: TGTGCCAGCAGCTTAGGGGCAAGCGGCACAGATACGCAGTATTTT; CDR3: CASSLGASGTDTQYF
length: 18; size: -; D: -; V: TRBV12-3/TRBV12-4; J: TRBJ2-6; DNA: TGTGCCAGCAGTTTAGCGCTGGGGGCAATCGCTGGGGCCAACGTCCTGACTTTC; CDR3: CASSLALGAIAGANVLTF
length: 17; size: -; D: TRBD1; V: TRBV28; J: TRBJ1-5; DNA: TGTGCCAGCAGTTTATACAGGGGCCCTAATCCCAATCAGCCCCAGCATTTT; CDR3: CASSLYRGPNPNQPQHF
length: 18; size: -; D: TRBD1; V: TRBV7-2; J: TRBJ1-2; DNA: TGTGCCAGCAGCTTAGCGGTTTCGCTAAGGAGGGACAGGGAGGGCTACACCTTC; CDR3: CASSLAVSLRRDREGYTF
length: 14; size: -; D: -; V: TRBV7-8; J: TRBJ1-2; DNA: TGTGCCAGCAGCTCCGGCCGGGGGGGGGATGGCTACACCTTC; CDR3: CASSSGRGGDGYTF
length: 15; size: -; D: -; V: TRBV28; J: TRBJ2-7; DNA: TGTGCCAGCAGTTTAAGGGGGGTTAGGACCTACGAGCAGTACTTC; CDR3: CASSLRGVRTYEQYF
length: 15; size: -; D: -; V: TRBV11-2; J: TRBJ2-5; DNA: TGTGCCAGCAGCGCGATGACAGGCACCCGCGAGACCCAGTACTTC; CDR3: CASSAMTGTRETQYF
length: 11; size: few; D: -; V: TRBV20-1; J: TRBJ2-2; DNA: TGCAGTGCTAGGGGCGCCGGGGAGCTGTTTTTT; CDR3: CSARGAGELFF
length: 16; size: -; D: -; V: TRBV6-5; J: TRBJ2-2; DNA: TGTGCCAGCAGTTACTCCGCCTTCGCGAACACCGGGGAGCTGTTTTTT; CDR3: CASSYSAFANTGELFF
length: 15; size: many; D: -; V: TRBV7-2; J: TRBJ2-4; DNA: TGTGCCAGCAACTCTAGATCAGGGTCCCCAAACATTCAGTACTTC; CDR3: CASNSRSGSPNIQYF